The rows below give T cell receptor beta chains drawn from one sample of a study of cytomegalovirus exposure and HLA in healthy donors. Here immunoSEQ multiplex PCR was the method, and the copy in TCRdb shows in-frame clones only, minus some. The profile covers 150,000 to 200,000 clones, with around 84% appearing a single time and about 2.4% taken by the ten largest. Sequencing was performed on PBMCs. The receptors shown here come from a woman aged 45 to 65 in good health and CMV-seropositive. The CDR3 runs from the conserved cysteine through the conserved F or W. Fields, in order: D gene, V gene, J gene, CDR3 protein. A D gene is named only where the DNA matches it firmly.

>.|TRBV19|TRBJ2-5
CASSTRRDWIQETQYF
>.|TRBV15|TRBJ2-6
CATTPEGASGANVLTF
>.|TRBV11-2|TRBJ1-4
CASSLGSGGVTNEKLFF
>.|TRBV7-3|TRBJ2-3
CASSLHSGTDTQYF
>.|TRBV5-1|TRBJ2-5
CASTGGEYGETQYF
>.|TRBV7-7|TRBJ2-7
CASSLAVGGEQYF
>TRBD1|TRBV9|TRBJ1-6
CASRMGQGDSPLHF
>.|TRBV6-5|TRBJ1-1
CASSYSRGGTEAFF
>.|TRBV21-1|TRBJ2-7
CASQDRAYLYEQYF
>TRBD1|TRBV6-1|TRBJ1-3
CASSDTGTVLNTIYF
>TRBD1|TRBV6-5|TRBJ2-5
CASSLYRGPVGETQYF
>.|TRBV7-2|TRBJ2-7
CASSLTTYEQYF
>.|TRBV14|TRBJ2-5
CASSQWTGGWETQYF
>TRBD1|TRBV6-6|TRBJ1-6
CASSYDRAQNSPLHF
>.|TRBV4-3|TRBJ2-7
CASSQRRGPDYEQYF
>TRBD1|TRBV18|TRBJ2-7
CASSPRDRGTIEQYF
>.|TRBV7-8|TRBJ1-3
CASSLSWGRGSGNTIYF
>.|TRBV7-8|TRBJ2-1
CASSFGDKPANEQFF
>.|TRBV5-4|TRBJ1-1
CASSSFQKNTEAFF
>.|TRBV9|TRBJ2-3
CASSVVRGGAVEDTQYF
>.|TRBV9|TRBJ1-1
CASSVEDRPNTEAFF
>.|TRBV7-9|TRBJ1-3
CASSLDRVSGNTIYF
>TRBD2|TRBV4-1|TRBJ2-3
CASSQDPVAGGTNTDTQYF
>.|TRBV10-3|TRBJ2-4
CAISASLDADIQYF
>TRBD1|TRBV5-1|TRBJ1-1
CASSLRDRGPSTEAFF
>TRBD2|TRBV10-3|TRBJ2-7
CAISETGRLAGSYEQYF
>.|TRBV13|TRBJ2-1
CASSPGSKRHEQFF
>.|TRBV30|TRBJ2-5
CAWSVRSPRETQYF
>.|TRBV7-9|TRBJ1-5
CASSLAGGGNQPQHF
>TRBD1|TRBV6-5|.
CASRQPGQSSYEQYF
>.|TRBV19|TRBJ1-3
CASRGGTDLLSGNTIYF
>TRBD2|TRBV12-5|TRBJ2-1
CASGPGGRGGNYNEQFF
>.|TRBV6-1|TRBJ1-3
CASSELGHAGNTIYF